This is a list of T cell receptor beta chains from one sample in a study of cytomegalovirus exposure and HLA in healthy donors. Some clones are missing from TCRdb's copy, which holds only in-frame ones; the method was immunoSEQ multiplex PCR. Of roughly 190,000 clones in the sample, 77% were seen once. The sample comprised PBMCs. These receptors all come from a woman in her thirties in good health and CMV-seropositive. CDR3s include the opening cysteine and the closing phenylalanine or tryptophan. A D gene is named only where the DNA matches it firmly. Clone size is shown for a subset of rows, as once, few, many or a class of expanded clone.

V gene	D gene	J gene	clone size	CDR3 protein	CDR3 DNA
TRBV9	.	TRBJ2-5	.	CASSRNHRAGTQYF	TGTGCCAGCAGCAGAAATCACCGGGCGGGGACCCAGTACTTC
TRBV7-9	.	TRBJ2-7	few	CASSRRTGQAYEQYF	TGTGCCAGCAGCAGACGTACGGGACAAGCCTACGAGCAGTACTTC
TRBV4-2	TRBD2	TRBJ2-2	.	CASSPRLAGDPGELFF	TGTGCCAGCAGTCCTAGACTAGCGGGGGATCCCGGGGAGCTGTTTTTT
TRBV9	.	TRBJ2-7	.	CASSPNLGSSYEQYF	TGTGCCAGCAGCCCCAACCTCGGGAGCTCCTACGAGCAGTACTTC
TRBV7-9	.	TRBJ1-3	.	CASSRPGNLANTIYF	TGTGCCAGCAGCAGACCAGGGAATCTGGCAAACACCATATATTTT
TRBV5-4	TRBD1	TRBJ2-1	.	CASSLRDRDSNEQFF	TGTGCCAGCAGCCTCCGGGACAGGGATTCCAATGAGCAGTTCTTC
TRBV10-1	TRBD2	TRBJ2-1	.	CASSGIPGLVSPNEQFF	TGCGCCAGCAGTGGGATTCCGGGACTAGTGTCGCCCAATGAGCAGTTCTTC
TRBV9	.	TRBJ1-1	.	CASSRRDTEAFF	TGTGCCTCTTCGCGGAGGGATACTGAAGCTTTCTTT
TRBV7-8	TRBD1	TRBJ2-7	.	CASSPRGQGASYEQYF	TGTGCCAGCAGCCCCCGGGGACAGGGGGCGTCCTACGAGCAGTACTTC
TRBV7-8	.	TRBJ2-5	.	CASSLGQAETQYF	TGTGCCAGCAGCTTAGGACAGGCAGAGACCCAGTACTTC
TRBV19	TRBD2	TRBJ2-1	.	CASSIFASGRAAFF	TGTGCCAGTAGTATATTCGCTAGCGGGAGGGCCGCGTTCTTC
TRBV19	.	TRBJ1-1	.	CASTSTWMNTEAFF	TGTGCCAGTACCTCGACATGGATGAACACTGAAGCTTTCTTT
TRBV29-1	.	TRBJ1-6	.	CSVVTDYNSPLHF	TGCAGCGTTGTGACAGACTATAATTCACCCCTCCACTTT
TRBV7-9	TRBD1	TRBJ1-1	.	CASSLTQNRGTEAFF	TGTGCCAGCAGCTTAACCCAAAACAGGGGGACTGAAGCTTTCTTT
TRBV19	TRBD1	TRBJ1-5	.	CASSVGGSGNQPQHF	TGTGCCAGTAGTGTAGGGGGCAGTGGCAATCAGCCCCAGCATTTT
TRBV2	.	TRBJ1-1	.	CASSGRGYGTEAFF	TGTGCCAGCAGTGGAAGAGGTTACGGCACTGAAGCTTTCTTT